A single sample gave rise to the 24 T cell receptor beta chains below, sequenced in a study of shared clonotypes between healthy human individuals. The table came from immunoSEQ multiplex PCR; TCRdb's copy has only in-frame clones and leaves some out. The sample contains some 2,100,000 clones, roughly 91% of which appear only once. Cells designated naive CD8 were CD45RO-negative and were positively selected for CCR7, with terminally differentiated effector memory CD45RA+ cells excluded. Material: naive CD8+ T cells from PBMCs. These receptors came from a man aged 18 to 29 in good health. Some clones in this sample may be carry-over from other donors' samples.

The J gene is TRBJ1-2, the V gene TRBV6-1; weak D call: TRBD1 (6 bases). Looked up from germline, CDR1 is MNHNS and CDR2 is SASEGT. The V gene lost 4 bases and the J gene lost 5 bases, with 14 bases spanning the gap. This CDR3 has 14 amino acids. This CDR3 reads CASSVGANGYGYTF. The CDR3 coding sequence is TGTGCCAGCAGTGTGGGGGCGAATGGGTATGGCTACACCTTC.

The chain uses TRBV29-1 and TRBJ1-1, with TRBD1 matching over 9 bases. J gave up 12 bases and V 7 bases, and 12 bases lay outside the gene matches. This CDR3 comprises 12 residues. Per germline, CDR1 SQVTM and CDR2 ANQGSEA. Written as DNA, the CDR3 is TGCAGCGCAACACCGACAGGGGGGTACCCTTTCTTT. Its protein is CSATPTGGYPFF.

This chain uses TRBV7-9 with TRBJ2-7; D may be TRBD1 or TRBD2 (5 bases each). V was shortened by 5 bases and J by 2 bases, with 16 bases between the two germline ends. Germline V gene lookup returns CDR1 SEHNR and CDR2 FQNEAQ (reference sequence). The CDR3 consists of 15 residues. The CDR3 reads CASSQTPGRTYEQYF. For the CDR3, the DNA is TGTGCCAGCAGCCAGACGCCAGGGAGAACCTACGAGCAGTACTTC.

V usage is TRBV6-5 and J usage is TRBJ2-5; TRBD2 matches 8 bases. Germline-derived CDR1 and CDR2 are MNHEY and SVGAGI. The CDR3 consists of 14 residues. V lost 4 bases and J lost 3; bases outside the gene matches: 4. The CDR3 sequence: CASSLDGREETQYF. The CDR3 DNA is TGTGCCAGCAGTTTGGACGGGAGGGAAGAGACCCAGTACTTC.

The chain is built from TRBV6-6 and TRBJ1-1; possible D gene TRBD1, 6 bases. Deletions cut 2 bases from V and 1 base from J, with 11 bases between. The germline V gene encodes CDR1 MNHNY and CDR2 SVGAGI (reference sequence). The CDR3 runs 15 residues. CDR3 DNA sequence: TGTGCCAGCAGTTACGGACCACAGGGGAACACTGAAGCTTTCTTT. This translates into CASSYGPQGNTEAFF.

This clone has a handful of counts. Other DNA sequences from this sample encode an identical CDR3 as well. J is TRBJ1-2 and V is TRBV29-1, with D perhaps matching TRBD1 (5 bases). The V end lost 6 bases, the J end lost 4 bases, and 9 bases lay between the germline ends. In germline, CDR1 is SQVTM, CDR2 ANQGSEA. CDR3 length equals 11 residues. CDR3 coding DNA: TGCAGCGTCGTAGACAGCTATGGCTACACCTTC. Residues: CSVVDSYGYTF.

This chain links TRBV5-1 with TRBJ2-1; 9 bases fit TRBD2. The CDR3 has 12 residues. J gave up 8 bases and V 3 bases, and 0 bases lay outside the gene matches. Germline V gives CDR1 SGHRS, CDR2 YFSETQ. CDR3 region: CASSWTSDEQFF. CDR3 DNA sequence: TGCGCCAGCAGCTGGACTAGCGATGAGCAGTTCTTC.

DNA of the CDR3: TGCACCAGCAGTCCCGGCGGGGGAGGTTTCTTT. As protein: CTSSPGGGGFF. This chain connects TRBV1 to TRBJ1-1. TRBV1 is given as a pseudogene. This CDR3 is built from 11 residues.

The chain couples TRBV19 to TRBJ2-7, with D possibly being TRBD2 (5 bases). The germline gives CDR1 LNHDA, CDR2 SQIVND (reference sequence). The CDR3 runs to 9 residues. V lost 11 bases and J 5 bases, leaving 7 bases between the germline ends. CDR3 DNA: TGTGCCTTCGGGAACGAGCAGTACTTC. Amino acids: CAFGNEQYF.

Comments on this clone: Different DNA sequences within this sample yield the same CDR3. The rearrangement joins TRBV30 to TRBJ2-7; D is possibly TRBD1 or TRBD2 (5 bases each). V dropped 3 bases and J dropped 4 bases, with 7 bases sitting between them. Per the germline V gene, CDR1 is GTSNPN and CDR2 is SVGIG (reference sequence). The CDR3 covers 11 residues. CDR3 region: CAWSWGYEQYF. Written as DNA, the CDR3 is TGTGCCTGGAGCTGGGGGTACGAGCAGTACTTC.

The V gene is TRBV5-4, the J gene TRBJ2-1, with unresolved D. CDR1 and CDR2 from the germline V gene are SGHNT and YYREEE (reference sequence). CDR3 length: 17 residues. V was pared by 2 bases and J by 5 bases, with 20 bases between. The CDR3 is CASSFEDGRYPNNEQFF. In DNA, the CDR3 is TGTGCCAGCAGCTTTGAGGACGGAAGGTACCCGAACAATGAGCAGTTCTTC.

The J gene is TRBJ1-1, the V gene TRBV5-6; D is unclear. The length of the CDR3 is 14 residues. Per germline, CDR1 SGHDT and CDR2 YYEEEE. Trimming removed 4 bases from V and 5 bases from J, with 15 bases in between. CDR3 nucleotide sequence: TGTGCCAGCAGCCCCCTGCGCGGGCGAACTGAAGCTTTCTTT. This sequence encodes CASSPLRGRTEAFF.

The rearrangement links TRBV7-6 to TRBJ1-4, with 9 bases identical to TRBD1. CDR1 is SGHVS, CDR2 FNYEAQ, per germline. V was clipped by 2 bases and J by 3 bases; unmatched bases: 13. CDR3 length equals 19 residues. In nucleotides, the CDR3 is TGTGCCAGCAGCTTACCCTCCGGGACAGGGACGTCGTCTAATGAAAAACTGTTTTTT. It specifies CASSLPSGTGTSSNEKLFF. Full variable domain (missing parts from reference TRBV7-6 and TRBJ1-4): GAGVSQSPRYKVTKRGQDVALRCDPISGHVSLYWYRQALGQGPEFLTYFNYEAQQDKSGLPNDRFSAERPEGSISTLTIQRTEQRDSAMYRCASSLPSGTGTSSNEKLFFGSGTQLSVL.

The gene calls are TRBV28 and TRBJ1-3; 8 nucleotides agree with TRBD1. The V gene's germline CDR1 is MDHEN and CDR2 SYDVKM. The J segment lost 0 bases and the V segment lost 6 bases, leaving 7 bases of the junction unmatched. CDR3 length: 16 residues. Written as DNA, the CDR3 is TGTGCCAGCAGGACATGGGACAGGAGCTCTGGAAACACCATATATTTT. It encodes CASRTWDRSSGNTIYF.

The chain employs TRBV5-1 and TRBJ2-7; 10 bases agree with TRBD1. Germline values: CDR1 SGHRS, CDR2 YFSETQ. CDR3 length equals 17 residues. The V segment lost 4 bases and the J segment 5 bases; nucleotides outside the gene matches: 15. CDR3 protein: CASSPPRVGQGTHEQYF. The CDR3 nucleotides are TGCGCCAGCAGCCCCCCAAGGGTGGGACAGGGGACCCACGAGCAGTACTTC.

Remarks on this clone: At one boundary the junction diverges from the germline segment, which might be a read error. V and J are TRBV28 and TRBJ2-7, with TRBD1 matching 11 bases. The CDR3 totals 14 residues. In germline, CDR1 is MDHEN, CDR2 SYDVKM. CDR3 DNA sequence: TGTGCCAGCCGTTTCCGGGACAGGGGGAACGAGCAGTACTTC. Protein: CASRFRDRGNEQYF.

A remark on this clone: Other nucleotide sequences from this sample produce the same CDR3. This chain connects TRBV9 to TRBJ2-1; TRBD2 aligns across 11 bases. Germline V gives CDR1 SGDLS, CDR2 YYNGEE. The CDR3 consists of 15 residues. Germline trimming cut 3 bases from V and 4 bases from J; bases unmatched to any gene: 3. CDR3 residues: CASSAGTSGYNEQFF. The CDR3 coding sequence is TGTGCCAGCAGCGCCGGGACTAGCGGTTACAATGAGCAGTTCTTC.

This chain uses TRBV7-3 with TRBJ2-1, with 7 bases lining up with TRBD1. The J segment lost 0 bases and the V segment lost 5 bases, leaving 13 bases of the junction unmatched. The CDR3 is 18 amino acids. CDR1 and CDR2 from the germline V gene are SGHTA and FQGTGA. CDR3 sequence (DNA): TGTGCCAGCAGCCCCTACGCCACGACAGGGCACTCCTACAATGAGCAGTTCTTC. Translating it yields CASSPYATTGHSYNEQFF.

In regard to this clone: Other DNA sequences of this sample code for an identical CDR3. The CDR3: CASSSGLAGSYNEQFF. CDR3 nucleotide sequence: TGTGCCAGCAGTTCGGGACTAGCGGGATCCTACAATGAGCAGTTCTTC. The chain couples TRBV27 to TRBJ2-1; 13 bases agree with TRBD2. The V gene end was trimmed by 4 bases and the J gene end by 1 base; junction bases not matched to a gene: 1. This CDR3 comprises 16 residues. CDR1 and CDR2 (germline): MNHEY, SMNVEV (reference sequence).

This chain's CDR3 is CASSTRLGAGELFF. The CDR3 region has the DNA TGTGCCAGCAGCACCCGACTGGGGGCCGGGGAGCTGTTTTTT. The chain links TRBV7-2 to TRBJ2-2; D tentatively fits TRBD1 or TRBD2 (5 bases each). Trimming took off 5 bases at V and 6 bases at J, with 13 bases between the two ends. Germline V lookup: CDR1 SGHTA, CDR2 FQGNSA. The CDR3 has 14 amino acids.

V usage is TRBV6-5 and J usage is TRBJ1-1; no clear D. Germline-derived CDR1 and CDR2 are MNHEY and SVGAGI. This CDR3 is built from 14 residues. V lost 6 bases and J 0 bases, leaving 11 bases between the germline ends. The CDR3 loop reads CASRAGEVNTEAFF. In DNA form, the CDR3 reads TGTGCCAGCAGGGCCGGGGAAGTGAACACTGAAGCTTTCTTT.

The chain combines TRBV25-1 with TRBJ2-5; maybe TRBD1 (6 bases). Germline V gene sequence: CDR1 MGHDK, CDR2 SYGVNS. V gave up 1 base and J gave up 6 bases, with 12 bases separating them. The CDR3 consists of 14 residues. CDR3 in amino acids: CASSELKQGKTQYF. The CDR3 DNA sequence: TGTGCCAGCAGTGAATTGAAACAGGGAAAGACCCAGTACTTC.

V and J are TRBV13 and TRBJ1-3; TRBD1 is a possible D gene (5 bases). The germline V gene encodes CDR1 PRHDT and CDR2 FYEKMQ (reference sequence). Trimming shortened V by 1 base and J by 4 bases, and 8 bases separated the two germline ends. This CDR3 contains 14 residues. The CDR3 coding sequence is TGTGCCAGCAGCTTAGCCAGGGAGGGAAACACCATATATTTT. Protein sequence: CASSLAREGNTIYF. The full variable domain, its missing parts supplied by reference TRBV13 and TRBJ1-3, is AAGVIQSPRHLIKEKRETATLKCYPIPRHDTVYWYQQGPGQDPQFLISFYEKMQSDKGSIPDRFSAQQFSDYHSELNMSSLELGDSALYFCASSLAREGNTIYFGEGSWLTVV.

A single count supports this clone. The chain employs TRBV12-5 and TRBJ2-5, with a weak D call TRBD2 (6 bases). CDR1 is LGHNT and CDR2 is FRNRAP in the germline V gene. V was pared by 6 bases and J by 4 bases, with 18 bases between. CDR3 length: 15 residues. Here the CDR3 DNA reads TGTGCTAGTGGGACGACGGAGGGGCGGGGAGAGACCCAGTACTTC. It codes for CASGTTEGRGETQYF.